This T cell receptor beta chain was sequenced in a study of CD8+ T cells in alopecia areata. Whole-study results and caveats: Scalp clonality dropped significantly under tofacitinib, as did expanded CD8+ top-100 clones. Alopecia totalis/universalis scalp especially showed more expanded CD8+ clones than normal scalp.

Sequencing used cDNA as its template, made by extracting RNA and reverse transcribing it. Using immunoSEQ multiplex PCR, the repertoire was profiled, and TCRdb retains in-frame clones only, with some absent. Of 95,000 to 100,000 clones listed, 50% to 75% are singletons. Regarding treatment: oral pan-JAK inhibitor, 5-10 mg twice daily. With regard to this clone: Its antigen remains unknown.

In germline, CDR1 is SNHLY, CDR2 FYNNEI. V was pared by 7 bases and J by 2 bases, with 17 bases between. The CDR3 has 15 residues. This sequence was found in a human donor with alopecia areata. Here the sequenced sample was CD8+ T cells sorted from blood, taken at week 4, from a patient treated with tofacitinib. This chain connects TRBV2 to TRBJ2-5; a weak D match, TRBD1 (6 bases). The CDR3 DNA sequence: TGTGCCAGCACCGACCCGGCTGGACAGCAAGAGACCCAGTACTTC. Translation: CASTDPAGQQETQYF.